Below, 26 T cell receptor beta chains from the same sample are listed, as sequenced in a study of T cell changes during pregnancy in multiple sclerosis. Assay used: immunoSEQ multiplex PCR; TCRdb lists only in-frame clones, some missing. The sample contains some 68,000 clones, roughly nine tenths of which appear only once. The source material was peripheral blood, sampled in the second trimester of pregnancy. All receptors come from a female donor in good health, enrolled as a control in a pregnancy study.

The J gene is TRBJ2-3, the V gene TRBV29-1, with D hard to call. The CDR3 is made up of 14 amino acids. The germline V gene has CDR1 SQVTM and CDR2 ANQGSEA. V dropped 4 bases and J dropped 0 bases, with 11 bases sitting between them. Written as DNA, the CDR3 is TGCAGCGTTGGTATCGTCGGGAGCACAGATACGCAGTATTTT. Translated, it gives CSVGIVGSTDTQYF.

CDR3 residues: CASSLEGSTDTQYF. CDR3 nucleotides: TGTGCCAGCAGCTTAGAGGGGAGCACAGATACGCAGTATTTT. The genes are TRBV13 and TRBJ2-3; D perhaps matches TRBD1 (5 bases). Germline CDR1 reads PRHDT; CDR2 reads FYEKMQ (reference sequence). V lost 1 base, J lost 0 bases, and 5 bases lay in between. This CDR3 has 14 amino acids.

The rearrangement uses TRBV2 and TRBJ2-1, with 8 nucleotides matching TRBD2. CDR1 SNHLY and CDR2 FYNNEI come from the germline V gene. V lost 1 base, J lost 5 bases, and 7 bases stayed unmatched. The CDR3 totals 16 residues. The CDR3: CASSEERAGGNNEQFF. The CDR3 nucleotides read TGTGCCAGCAGTGAAGAGAGGGCGGGAGGAAACAATGAGCAGTTCTTC. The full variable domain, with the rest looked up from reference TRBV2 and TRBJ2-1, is EPEVTQTPSHQVTQMGQEVILRCVPISNHLYFYWYRQILGQKVEFLVSFYNNEISEKSEIFDDQFSVERPDGSNFTLKIRSTKLEDSAMYFCASSEERAGGNNEQFFGPGTRLTVL.

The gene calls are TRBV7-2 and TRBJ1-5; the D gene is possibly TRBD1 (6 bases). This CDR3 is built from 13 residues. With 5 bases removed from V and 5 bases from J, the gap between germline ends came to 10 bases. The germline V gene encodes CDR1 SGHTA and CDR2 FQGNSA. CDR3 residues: CASSTTGYQPQHF. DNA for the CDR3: TGTGCCAGCAGCACAACAGGGTATCAGCCCCAGCATTTT.

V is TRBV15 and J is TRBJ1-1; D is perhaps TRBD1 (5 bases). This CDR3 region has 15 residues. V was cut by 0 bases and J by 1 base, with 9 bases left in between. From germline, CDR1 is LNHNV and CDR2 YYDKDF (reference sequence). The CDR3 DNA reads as TGTGCCACCAGCAGAGATTTGGGGGGGAACACTGAAGCTTTCTTT. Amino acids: CATSRDLGGNTEAFF.

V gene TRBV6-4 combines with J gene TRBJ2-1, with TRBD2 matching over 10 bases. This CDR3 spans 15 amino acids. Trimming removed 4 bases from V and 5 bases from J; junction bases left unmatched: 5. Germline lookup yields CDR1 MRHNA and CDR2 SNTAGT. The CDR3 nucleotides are TGTGCCAGCAGTGTCGTAGCGGGAGGCAACAATGAGCAGTTCTTC. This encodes CASSVVAGGNNEQFF.

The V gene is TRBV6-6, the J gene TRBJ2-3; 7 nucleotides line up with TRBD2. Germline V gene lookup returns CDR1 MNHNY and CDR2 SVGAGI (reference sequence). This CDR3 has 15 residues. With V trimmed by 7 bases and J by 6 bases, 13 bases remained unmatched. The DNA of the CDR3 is TGTGCCAGCACTCCACTTCCGGGAGGAAGGGATACGCAGTATTTT. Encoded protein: CASTPLPGGRDTQYF.

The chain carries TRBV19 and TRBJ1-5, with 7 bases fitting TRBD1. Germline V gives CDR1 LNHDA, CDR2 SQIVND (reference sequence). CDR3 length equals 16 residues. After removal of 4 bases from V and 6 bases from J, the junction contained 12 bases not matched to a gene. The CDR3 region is CASSTKGARRGQPQHF. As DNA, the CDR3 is TGTGCCAGTAGTACAAAGGGGGCGCGAAGGGGTCAGCCCCAGCATTTT.

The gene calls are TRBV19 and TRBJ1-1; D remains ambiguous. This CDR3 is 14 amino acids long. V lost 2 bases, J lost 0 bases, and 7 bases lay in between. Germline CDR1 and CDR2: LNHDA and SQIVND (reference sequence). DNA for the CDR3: TGTGCCAGTAGTATAAACGGTTTGAACACTGAAGCTTTCTTT. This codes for CASSINGLNTEAFF.

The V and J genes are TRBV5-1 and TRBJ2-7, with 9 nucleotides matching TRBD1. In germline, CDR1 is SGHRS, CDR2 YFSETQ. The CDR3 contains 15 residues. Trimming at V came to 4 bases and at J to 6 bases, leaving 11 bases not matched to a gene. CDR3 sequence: CASSIRGTGSGEQYF. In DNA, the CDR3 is TGCGCCAGCAGCATCCGGGGGACAGGGAGTGGCGAGCAGTACTTC.

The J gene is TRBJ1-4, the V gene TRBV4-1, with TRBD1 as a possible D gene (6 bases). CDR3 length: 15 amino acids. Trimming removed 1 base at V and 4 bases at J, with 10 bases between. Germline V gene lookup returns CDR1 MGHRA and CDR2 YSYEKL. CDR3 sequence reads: CASSQGNRDNEKLFF. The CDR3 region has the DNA TGCGCCAGCAGCCAAGGCAACAGGGATAATGAAAAACTGTTTTTT.

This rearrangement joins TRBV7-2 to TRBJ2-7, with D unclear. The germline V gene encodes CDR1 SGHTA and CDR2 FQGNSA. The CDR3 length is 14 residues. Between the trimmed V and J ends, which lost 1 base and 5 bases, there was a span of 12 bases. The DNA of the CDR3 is TGTGCCAGCAGCTTAGACATTAGCTGGGACGAGCAGTACTTC. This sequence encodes CASSLDISWDEQYF.

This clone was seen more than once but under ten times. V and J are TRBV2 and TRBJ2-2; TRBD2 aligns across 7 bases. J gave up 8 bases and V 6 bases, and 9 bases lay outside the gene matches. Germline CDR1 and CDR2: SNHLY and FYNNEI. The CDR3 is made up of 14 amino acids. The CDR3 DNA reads TGTGCCAGCAGAGCGGGAACCGTCTCGGGGGAGCTGTTTTTT. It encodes CASRAGTVSGELFF.

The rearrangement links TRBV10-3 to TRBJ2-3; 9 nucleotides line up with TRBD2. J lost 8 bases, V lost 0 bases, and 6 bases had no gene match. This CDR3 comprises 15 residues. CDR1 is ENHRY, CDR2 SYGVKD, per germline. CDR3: CAISESSGGSVTQYF. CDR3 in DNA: TGTGCCATCAGTGAGTCCAGCGGGGGGTCGGTTACGCAGTATTTT.

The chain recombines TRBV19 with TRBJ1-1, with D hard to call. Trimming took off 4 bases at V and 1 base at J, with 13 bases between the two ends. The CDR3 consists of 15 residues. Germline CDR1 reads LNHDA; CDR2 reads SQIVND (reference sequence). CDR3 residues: CASSSGRRWNTEAFF. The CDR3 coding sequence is TGTGCCAGTAGTAGTGGCAGGCGATGGAACACTGAAGCTTTCTTT.

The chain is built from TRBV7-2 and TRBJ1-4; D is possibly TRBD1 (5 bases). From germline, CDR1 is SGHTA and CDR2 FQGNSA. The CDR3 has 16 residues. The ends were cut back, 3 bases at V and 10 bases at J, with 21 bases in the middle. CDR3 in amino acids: CASSLGGPRGVLKLFF. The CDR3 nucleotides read TGTGCCAGCAGCTTGGGGGGTCCACGGGGGGTACTAAAACTGTTTTTT.

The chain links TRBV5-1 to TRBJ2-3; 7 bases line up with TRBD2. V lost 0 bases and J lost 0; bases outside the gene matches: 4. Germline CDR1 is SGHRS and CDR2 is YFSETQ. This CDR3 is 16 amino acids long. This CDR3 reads CASSLASGGSTDTQYF. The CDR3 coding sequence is TGCGCCAGCAGCTTGGCCTCGGGAGGAAGCACAGATACGCAGTATTTT.

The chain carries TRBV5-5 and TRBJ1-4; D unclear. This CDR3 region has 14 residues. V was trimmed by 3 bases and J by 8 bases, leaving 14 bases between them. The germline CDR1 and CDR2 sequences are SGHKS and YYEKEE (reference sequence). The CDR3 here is CASSSARGHEKLFF. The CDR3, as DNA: TGTGCCAGCAGCTCGGCCCGAGGGCACGAAAAACTGTTTTTT.

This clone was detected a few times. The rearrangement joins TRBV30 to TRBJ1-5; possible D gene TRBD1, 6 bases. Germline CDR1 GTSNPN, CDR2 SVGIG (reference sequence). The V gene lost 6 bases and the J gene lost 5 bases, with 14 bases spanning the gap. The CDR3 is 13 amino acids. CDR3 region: CACGPDSYQPQHF. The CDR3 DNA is TGTGCCTGTGGTCCGGACAGTTATCAGCCCCAGCATTTT.

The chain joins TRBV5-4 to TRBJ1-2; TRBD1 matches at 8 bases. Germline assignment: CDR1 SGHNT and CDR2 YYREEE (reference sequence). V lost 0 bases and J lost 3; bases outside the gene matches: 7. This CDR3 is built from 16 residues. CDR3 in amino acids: CASSLEGTGSDYGYTF. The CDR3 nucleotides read TGTGCCAGCAGCTTGGAAGGGACAGGAAGTGACTATGGCTACACCTTC.

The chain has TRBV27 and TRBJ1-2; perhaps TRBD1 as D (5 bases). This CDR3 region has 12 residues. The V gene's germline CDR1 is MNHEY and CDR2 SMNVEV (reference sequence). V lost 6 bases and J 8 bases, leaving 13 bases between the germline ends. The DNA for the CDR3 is TGTGCCAGCAGCCCGGTGGGGGGGGGCTACACCTTC. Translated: CASSPVGGGYTF.

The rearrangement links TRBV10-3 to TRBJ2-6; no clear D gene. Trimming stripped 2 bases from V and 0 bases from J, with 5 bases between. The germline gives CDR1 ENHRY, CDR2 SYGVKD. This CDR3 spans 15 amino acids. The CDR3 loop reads CAISEGASGANVLTF. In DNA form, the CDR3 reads TGTGCCATCAGTGAGGGAGCCTCTGGGGCCAACGTCCTGACTTTC.

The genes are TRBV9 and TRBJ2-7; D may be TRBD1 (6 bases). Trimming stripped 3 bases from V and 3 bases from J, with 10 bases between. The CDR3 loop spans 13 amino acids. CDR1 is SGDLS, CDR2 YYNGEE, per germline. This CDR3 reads CASSGGQSYEQYF. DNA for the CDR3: TGTGCCAGCAGCGGAGGACAGAGCTACGAGCAGTACTTC.

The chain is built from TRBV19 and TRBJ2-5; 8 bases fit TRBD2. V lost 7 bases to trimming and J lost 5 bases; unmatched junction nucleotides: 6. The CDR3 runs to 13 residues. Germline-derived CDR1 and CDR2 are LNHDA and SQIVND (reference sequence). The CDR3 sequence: CASTSGRMETQYF. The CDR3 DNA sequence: TGTGCCAGTACCAGCGGGAGAATGGAGACCCAGTACTTC.

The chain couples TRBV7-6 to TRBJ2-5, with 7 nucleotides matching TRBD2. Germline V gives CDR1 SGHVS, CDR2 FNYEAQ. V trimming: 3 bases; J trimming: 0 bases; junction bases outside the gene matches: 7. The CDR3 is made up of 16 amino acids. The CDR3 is CASSLRSGTNQETQYF. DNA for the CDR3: TGTGCCAGCAGCTTGAGGAGCGGGACTAACCAAGAGACCCAGTACTTC. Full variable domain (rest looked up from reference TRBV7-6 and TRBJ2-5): GAGVSQSPRYKVTKRGQDVALRCDPISGHVSLYWYRQALGQGPEFLTYFNYEAQQDKSGLPNDRFSAERPEGSISTLTIQRTEQRDSAMYRCASSLRSGTNQETQYFGPGTRLLVL.

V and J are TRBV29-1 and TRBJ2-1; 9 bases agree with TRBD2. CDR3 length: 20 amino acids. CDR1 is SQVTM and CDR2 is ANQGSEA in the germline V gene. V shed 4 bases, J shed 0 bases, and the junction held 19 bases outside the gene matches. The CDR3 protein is CSVAGGRREGPGASYNEQFF. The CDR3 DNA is TGCAGCGTTGCAGGAGGTCGGCGGGAGGGCCCTGGGGCCTCCTACAATGAGCAGTTCTTC.